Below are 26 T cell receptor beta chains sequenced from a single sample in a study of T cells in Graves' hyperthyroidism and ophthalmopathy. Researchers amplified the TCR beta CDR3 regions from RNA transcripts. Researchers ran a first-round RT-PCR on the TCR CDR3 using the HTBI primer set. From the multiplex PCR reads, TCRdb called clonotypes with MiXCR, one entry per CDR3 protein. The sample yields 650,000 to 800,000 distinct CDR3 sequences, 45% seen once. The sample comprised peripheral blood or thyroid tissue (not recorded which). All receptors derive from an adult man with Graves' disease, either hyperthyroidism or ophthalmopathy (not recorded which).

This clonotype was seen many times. The CDR3 bases are TGCAGCGGTCGACAGGGGATGGGCGGCTACACCTTC. Translated, it gives CSGRQGMGGYTF. The chain links TRBV29-1 to TRBJ1-2, with 8 positions matching TRBD1. Per the germline V gene, CDR1 is SQVTM and CDR2 is ANQGSEA. V lost 7 bases and J lost 8; bases outside the gene matches: 9. This CDR3 spans 12 amino acids.

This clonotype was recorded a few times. The CDR3 loop is CASSFRDRVGSDEKLFF. The CDR3 coding sequence is TGTGCCAGCAGCTTCCGGGACAGGGTAGGATCGGATGAAAAACTGTTTTTT. The chain is built from TRBV7-9 and TRBJ1-4; 9 bases are shared with TRBD1. The CDR3 consists of 17 residues. Per the germline V gene, CDR1 is SEHNR and CDR2 is FQNEAQ (reference sequence). The V and J ends lost 3 bases and 6 bases, in that order; junction bases with no gene match: 11.

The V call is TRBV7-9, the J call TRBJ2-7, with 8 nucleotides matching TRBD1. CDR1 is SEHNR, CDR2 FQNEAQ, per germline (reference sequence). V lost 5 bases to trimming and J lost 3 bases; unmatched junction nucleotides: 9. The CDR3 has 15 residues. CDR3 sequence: CASSLGTGVNYEQYF. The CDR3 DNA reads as TGTGCCAGCAGCCTCGGGACAGGAGTGAACTACGAGCAGTACTTC.

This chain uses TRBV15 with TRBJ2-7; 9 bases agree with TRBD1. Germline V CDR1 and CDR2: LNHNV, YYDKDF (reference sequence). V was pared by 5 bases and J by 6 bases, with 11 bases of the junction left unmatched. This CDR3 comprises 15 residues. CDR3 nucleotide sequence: TGTGCCACCAGCCGACTCCGGGACAGGGATCGCGAGCAGTACTTC. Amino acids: CATSRLRDRDREQYF.

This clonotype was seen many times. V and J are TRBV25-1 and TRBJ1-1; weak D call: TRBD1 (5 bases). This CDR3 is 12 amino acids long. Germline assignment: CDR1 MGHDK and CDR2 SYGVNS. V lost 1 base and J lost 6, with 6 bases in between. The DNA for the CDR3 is TGTGCCAGCAGTGAATGGGGGGCTGAAGCTTTCTTT. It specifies CASSEWGAEAFF.

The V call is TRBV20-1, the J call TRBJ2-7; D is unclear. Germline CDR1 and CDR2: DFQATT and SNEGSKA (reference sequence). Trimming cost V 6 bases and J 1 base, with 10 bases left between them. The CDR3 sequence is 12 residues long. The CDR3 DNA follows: TGCAGTGCGACCGGGCCGTCCTACGAGCAGTACTTC. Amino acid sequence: CSATGPSYEQYF.

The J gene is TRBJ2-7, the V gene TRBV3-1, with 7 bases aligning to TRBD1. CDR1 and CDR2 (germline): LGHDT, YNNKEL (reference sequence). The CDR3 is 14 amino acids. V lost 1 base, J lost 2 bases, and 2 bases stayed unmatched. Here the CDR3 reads CASSQGDRPYEQYF. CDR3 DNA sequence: TGTGCCAGCAGCCAAGGGGACAGACCCTACGAGCAGTACTTC.

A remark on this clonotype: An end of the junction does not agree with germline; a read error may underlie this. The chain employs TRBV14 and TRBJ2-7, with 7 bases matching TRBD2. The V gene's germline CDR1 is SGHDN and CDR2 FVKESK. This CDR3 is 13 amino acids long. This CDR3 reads CASSQDPRGSSSF. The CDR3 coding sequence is TGTGCCAGCAGCCAGGACCCCCGCGGGAGCTCTTCGTTC.

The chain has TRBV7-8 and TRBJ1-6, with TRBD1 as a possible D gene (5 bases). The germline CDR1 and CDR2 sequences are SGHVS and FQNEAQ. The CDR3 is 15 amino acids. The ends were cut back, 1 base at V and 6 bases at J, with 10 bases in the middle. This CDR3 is CASSLEGLINSPLHF. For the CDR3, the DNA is TGTGCCAGCAGCTTAGAGGGACTGATTAATTCACCCCTCCACTTT.

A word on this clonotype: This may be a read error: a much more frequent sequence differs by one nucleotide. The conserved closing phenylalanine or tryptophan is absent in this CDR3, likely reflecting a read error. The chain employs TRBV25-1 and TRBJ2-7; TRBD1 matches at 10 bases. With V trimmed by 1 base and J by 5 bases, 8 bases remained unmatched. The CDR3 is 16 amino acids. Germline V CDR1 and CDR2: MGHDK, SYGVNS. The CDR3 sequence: CASSEWGTGDDHEQYS. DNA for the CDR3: TGTGCCAGCAGTGAATGGGGGACAGGGGACGACCACGAGCAGTACTCC.

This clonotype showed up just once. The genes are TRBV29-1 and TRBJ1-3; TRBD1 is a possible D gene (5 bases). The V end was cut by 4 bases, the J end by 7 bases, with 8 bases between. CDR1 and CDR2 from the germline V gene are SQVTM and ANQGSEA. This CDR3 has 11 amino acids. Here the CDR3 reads CSVAGPNTIYF. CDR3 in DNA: TGCAGCGTTGCAGGGCCGAACACCATATATTTT.

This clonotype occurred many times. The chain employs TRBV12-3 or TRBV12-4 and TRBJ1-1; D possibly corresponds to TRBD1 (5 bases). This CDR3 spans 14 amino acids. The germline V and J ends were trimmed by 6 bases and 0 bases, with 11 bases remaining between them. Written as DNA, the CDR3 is TGTGCCAGCAGCTTTGGGGGAATGAACACTGAAGCTTTCTTT. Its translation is CASSFGGMNTEAFF.

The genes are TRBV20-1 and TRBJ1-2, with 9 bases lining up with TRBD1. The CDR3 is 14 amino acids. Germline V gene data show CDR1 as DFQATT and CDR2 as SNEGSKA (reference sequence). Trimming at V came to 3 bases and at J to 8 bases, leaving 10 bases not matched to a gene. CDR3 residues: CSARSTGTGIGYTF. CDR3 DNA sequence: TGCAGTGCTAGGAGTACCGGGACAGGGATCGGCTACACCTTC.

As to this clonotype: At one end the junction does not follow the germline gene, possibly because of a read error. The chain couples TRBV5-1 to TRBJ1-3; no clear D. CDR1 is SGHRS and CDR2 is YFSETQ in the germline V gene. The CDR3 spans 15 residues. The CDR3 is CASSLRAGDGNTVYF. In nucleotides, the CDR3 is TGCGCCAGCAGCTTGAGGGCAGGCGATGGAAACACCGTATATTTT.

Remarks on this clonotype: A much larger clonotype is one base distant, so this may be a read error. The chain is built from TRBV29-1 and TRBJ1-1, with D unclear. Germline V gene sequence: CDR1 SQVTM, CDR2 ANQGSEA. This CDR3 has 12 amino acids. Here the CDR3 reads CSVRQANTGAFF. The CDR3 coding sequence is TGCAGCGTGAGGCAGGCGAACACTGGAGCTTTCTTT.

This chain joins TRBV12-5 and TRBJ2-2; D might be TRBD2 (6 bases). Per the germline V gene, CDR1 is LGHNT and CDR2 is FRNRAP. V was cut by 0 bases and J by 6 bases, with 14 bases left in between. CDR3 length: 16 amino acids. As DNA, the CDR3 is TGTGCTAGTGGTTTGGTCCTGACTAGAAGGGCCGGGGAGCTGTTTTTT. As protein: CASGLVLTRRAGELFF.

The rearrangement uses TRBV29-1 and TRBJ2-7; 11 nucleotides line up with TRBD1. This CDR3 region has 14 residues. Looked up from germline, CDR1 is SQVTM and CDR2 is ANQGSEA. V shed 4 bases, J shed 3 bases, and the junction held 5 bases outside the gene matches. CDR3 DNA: TGCAGCGTTGGTCGGGACAGGGGGGACTACGAGCAGTACTTC. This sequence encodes CSVGRDRGDYEQYF.

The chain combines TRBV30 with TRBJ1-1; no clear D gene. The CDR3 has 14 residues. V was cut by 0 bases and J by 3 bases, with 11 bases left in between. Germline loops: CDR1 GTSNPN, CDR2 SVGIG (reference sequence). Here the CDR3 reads CAWSVDVVDTEAFF. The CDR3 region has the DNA TGTGCCTGGAGTGTAGATGTTGTTGACACTGAAGCTTTCTTT.

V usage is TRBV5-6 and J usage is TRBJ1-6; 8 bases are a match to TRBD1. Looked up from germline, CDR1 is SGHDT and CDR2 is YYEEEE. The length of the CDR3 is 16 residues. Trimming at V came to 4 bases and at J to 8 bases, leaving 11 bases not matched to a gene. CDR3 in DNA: TGTGCCAGCAGCCCAAGTCGACAGGGGACTCATTCACCCCTCCACTTT. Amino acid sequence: CASSPSRQGTHSPLHF. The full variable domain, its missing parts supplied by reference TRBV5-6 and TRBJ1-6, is DAGVTQSPTHLIKTRGQQVTLRCSPKSGHDTVSWYQQALGQGPQFIFQYYEEEERQRGNFPDRFSGHQFPNYSSELNVNALLLGDSALYLCASSPSRQGTHSPLHFGNGTRLTVT.

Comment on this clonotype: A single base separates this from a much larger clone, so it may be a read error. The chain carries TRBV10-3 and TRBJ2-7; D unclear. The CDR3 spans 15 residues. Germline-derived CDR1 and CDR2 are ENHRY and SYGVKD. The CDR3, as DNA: TGTACCATCAGTGATTTCGAGGAGTTATCCTACGAGCAGTACTTC. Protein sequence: CTISDFEELSYEQYF.

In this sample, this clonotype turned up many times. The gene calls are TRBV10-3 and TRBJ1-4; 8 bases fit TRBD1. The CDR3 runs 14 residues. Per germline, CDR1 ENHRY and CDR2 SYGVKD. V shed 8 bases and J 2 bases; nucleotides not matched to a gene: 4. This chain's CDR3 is CAIAQGGTNEKLFF. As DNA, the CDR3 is TGTGCCATCGCACAGGGGGGGACTAATGAAAAACTGTTTTTT.

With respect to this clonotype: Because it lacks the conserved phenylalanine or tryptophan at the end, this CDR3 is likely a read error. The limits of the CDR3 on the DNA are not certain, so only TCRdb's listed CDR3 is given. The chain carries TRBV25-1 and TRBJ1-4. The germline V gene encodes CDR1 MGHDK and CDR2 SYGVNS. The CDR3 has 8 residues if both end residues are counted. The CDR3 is CASSELLS.

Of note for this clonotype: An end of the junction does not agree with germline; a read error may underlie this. CDR3 bases: TGTGCCCTCGGGGCCTCCTATGGCTACACCTTC. Translating it yields CALGASYGYTF. This chain links TRBV29-1 with TRBJ1-2, with TRBD1 as a possible D gene (5 bases). The CDR3 extends over 11 amino acids. Per the germline V gene, CDR1 is SQVTM and CDR2 is ANQGSEA.

The DNA of the CDR3 is TGTGCCAGCAGCGCCACAGGGATGTACAATCAGCCCCAGCATTTT. Protein product: CASSATGMYNQPQHF. This sequence joins TRBV9 and TRBJ1-5; D perhaps matches TRBD1 (6 bases). CDR3 length: 15 residues. Trimming shortened V by 3 bases and J by 3 bases, and 13 bases separated the two germline ends. CDR1 SGDLS and CDR2 YYNGEE come from the germline V gene. Complete variable domain (other parts from reference TRBV9 and TRBJ1-5): DSGVTQTPKHLITATGQRVTLRCSPRSGDLSVYWYQQSLDQGLQFLIQYYNGEERAKGNILERFSAQQFPDLHSELNLSSLELGDSALYFCASSATGMYNQPQHFGDGTRLSIL.

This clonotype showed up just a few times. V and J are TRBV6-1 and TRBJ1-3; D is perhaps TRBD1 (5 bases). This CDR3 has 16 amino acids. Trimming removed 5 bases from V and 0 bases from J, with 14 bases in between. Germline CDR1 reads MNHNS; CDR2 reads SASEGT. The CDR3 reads CASSYEGLGSGNTIYF. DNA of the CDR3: TGTGCCAGCAGTTACGAGGGACTCGGCTCTGGAAACACCATATATTTT.

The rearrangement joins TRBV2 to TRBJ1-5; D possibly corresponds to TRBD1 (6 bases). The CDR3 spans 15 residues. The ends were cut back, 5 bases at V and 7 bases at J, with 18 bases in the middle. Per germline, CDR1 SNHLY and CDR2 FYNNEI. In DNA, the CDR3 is TGTGCCAGCAGTTGGGAGTCGGGGGGCGTCCAGCCCCAGCATTTT. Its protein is CASSWESGGVQPQHF. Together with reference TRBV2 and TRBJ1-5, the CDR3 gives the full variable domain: EPEVTQTPSHQVTQMGQEVILRCVPISNHLYFYWYRQILGQKVEFLVSFYNNEISEKSEIFDDQFSVERPDGSNFTLKIRSTKLEDSAMYFCASSWESGGVQPQHFGDGTRLSIL.